This T cell receptor (beta chain) was recorded in a study of STAT3 mutations in large granular lymphocyte leukemia. Study-wide points: In about 35% of the 18 patients, new TCR clonotypes emerged after therapy. Every T-LGLL patient had at least one immunodominant TCRbeta clonotype. Some patients had persisting codominant clonotypes that could mask small clones.

The repertoire was sequenced with immunoSEQ multiplex PCR; TCRdb's copy has only in-frame clones and lacks some. The sample consists of 35,000 to 40,000 clones, roughly 84% of them appearing once. Details on this clone: Antigen specificity is unknown.

The CDR3 is 13 amino acids. Germline CDR1 and CDR2: MNHNS and SASEGT. Trimming left V 3 bases short and J 7 bases short, with 10 bases between. The chain joins TRBV6-1 to TRBJ1-5; weak D call: TRBD1 (5 bases). The receptor was derived from a human donor with T large granular lymphocyte leukemia. Some clones in this sample may be carry-over from other donors' samples. The sample comprised PBMCs. Here the CDR3 reads CASSEGTKQPQHF. Here the CDR3 DNA reads TGTGCCAGCAGTGAGGGGACGAAACAGCCCCAGCATTTT.